This T cell receptor beta chain was obtained from a study of T cell repertoires in cytomegalovirus infection. Study-wide context: Evidence of both CMV infection and a matching HLA type came from public TCR beta signatures. The study, taken as a whole, reports: HLA-C-restricted CMV-specific TCR beta clonotypes prevailed in the ex vivo response. Accumulated public TCR beta family frequency recognized individuals carrying CMV together with the relevant HLA.

After removal of 4 bases from V and 10 bases from J, the junction contained 4 bases not matched to a gene. Germline CDR1 WSHSY, CDR2 SAAADI. The length of the CDR3 is 13 residues. Using its own MiXCR run on the reads, TCRdb lists one record per CDR3 protein. Of 290,000 or so distinct CDR3 sequences in the sample, roughly 25% are singletons; the top ten hold about 15%. This clonotype was picked up a small number of times. No antigen is known for it. The sample taken for sequencing was PBMCs. The sequence came from a human donor in good health (CMV status not recorded). Some clones in this sample may be carry-over from other donors' samples. The V gene is TRBV10-2, the J gene TRBJ1-6; 7 nucleotides align to TRBD1. CDR3 sequence: CASSGTGGSPLHF. The CDR3 DNA sequence: TGCGCCAGCAGTGGGACAGGCGGGTCACCCCTCCACTTT.